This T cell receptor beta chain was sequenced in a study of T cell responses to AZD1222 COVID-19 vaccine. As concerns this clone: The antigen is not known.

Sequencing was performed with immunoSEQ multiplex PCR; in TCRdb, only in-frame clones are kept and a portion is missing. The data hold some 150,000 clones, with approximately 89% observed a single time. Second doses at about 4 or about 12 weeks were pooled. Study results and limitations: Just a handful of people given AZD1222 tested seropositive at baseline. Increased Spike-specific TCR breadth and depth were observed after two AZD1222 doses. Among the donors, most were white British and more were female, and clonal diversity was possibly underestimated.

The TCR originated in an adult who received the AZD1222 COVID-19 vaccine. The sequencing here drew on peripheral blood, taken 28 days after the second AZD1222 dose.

In nucleotides, the CDR3 is TGTGCCAGCAGCTCGAGGACTAGATGGCTCCTTGCTGGGGCCAACGTCCTGACTTTC. It codes for CASSSRTRWLLAGANVLTF. The rearrangement uses TRBV11-2 and TRBJ2-6, with 7 positions matching TRBD2. J was trimmed by 2 bases and V by 4 bases; bases with no gene match: 14. The CDR3 runs 19 residues. Germline loops: CDR1 SGHAT, CDR2 FQNNGV.